This passage covers 8 T cell receptor beta chains from one sample sequenced in a study of human versus mouse CDR3 diversity and MHC coevolution. Measured with immunoSEQ multiplex PCR; TCRdb has only the in-frame clones, and not every one. The sample comprises about 81,000 clones, 85% to 95% of which are singletons, and around 1.3% rests with the top ten. The source material was naive CD4+ T cells from blood. Subset of the sample: CD45RO-negative CD62L-positive naive CD4 T cells. Source of these receptors: a person aged 30 to 69 in good health.

The chain joins TRBV7-8 to TRBJ2-3; tentative D call: TRBD2 (6 bases). Germline V CDR1 and CDR2: SGHVS, FQNEAQ. Trimming shortened V by 2 bases and J by 2 bases, and 14 bases separated the two germline ends. The CDR3 runs to 16 residues. The CDR3 DNA reads as TGTGCCAGCAGCTTATTTACGGGGGAGCTCACAGATACGCAGTATTTT. Amino acid sequence: CASSLFTGELTDTQYF.

The chain couples TRBV4-3 to TRBJ2-3; possible D gene TRBD2, 6 bases. The CDR3 contains 16 residues. Germline V gene sequence: CDR1 LGHNA, CDR2 YSLEER. V was clipped by 1 base and J by 1 base, with 12 bases between them. The CDR3 bases are TGCGCCAGCAGCCAAGGGTTAACGGGGGGCACAGATACGCAGTATTTT. Encoded protein: CASSQGLTGGTDTQYF.

The chain combines TRBV10-1 with TRBJ1-2; 7 bases fit TRBD1. The CDR3 spans 14 residues. J was trimmed by 3 bases and V by 2 bases; bases with no gene match: 3. Germline V lookup: CDR1 WNHNN, CDR2 SYGVQD (reference sequence). The DNA for the CDR3 is TGCGCCAGCAGTGAGGAGGGGGCGGACTATGGCTACACCTTC. Translation gives CASSEEGADYGYTF.

The chain combines TRBV9 with TRBJ2-5, with TRBD2 identical over 8 bases. The last part of the DNA fits TRBJ2-7 better; the J call may be wrong. Per germline, CDR1 SGDLS and CDR2 YYNGEE. CDR3 size: 16 residues. The CDR3 nucleotides read TGTGCCAGCAGCGCAGGTGGAGCGGGGGCTTTGAACGAGCAGTACTTC. It specifies CASSAGGAGALNEQYF.

The genes are TRBV11-3 and TRBJ2-3; D is undetermined. The CDR3 has 13 amino acids. Per germline, CDR1 SGHNT and CDR2 YENEEA. V lost 3 bases and J lost 4, with 8 bases in between. The CDR3 here is CASSFSGPDTQYF. The CDR3 DNA follows: TGTGCCAGCAGCTTCTCGGGTCCAGATACGCAGTATTTT.

This rearrangement joins TRBV27 to TRBJ1-2; 9 bases are a match to TRBD1. The trim removed 3 bases at V and 2 bases at J, leaving 4 bases unmatched. The CDR3 sequence is 15 residues long. The germline gives CDR1 MNHEY, CDR2 SMNVEV (reference sequence). The CDR3 bases are TGTGCCAGCAGTTTCCAGGGACAGGGAAACTATGGCTACACCTTC. Protein product: CASSFQGQGNYGYTF.

The V and J genes are TRBV6-1 and TRBJ2-5, with D tentatively TRBD2 (6 bases). The CDR3 has 15 residues. The germline gives CDR1 MNHNS, CDR2 SASEGT. V was trimmed by 2 bases and J by 5 bases, leaving 15 bases between them. In nucleotides, the CDR3 is TGTGCCAGCAGTGAATTTGTACTAGCCGGCGAGACCCAGTACTTC. It encodes CASSEFVLAGETQYF.

The rearrangement joins TRBV7-5 to TRBJ2-2; TRBD2, as called in the table, went unchecked against the DNA. TRBV7-5 is a pseudogene. This CDR3 comprises 15 residues. The CDR3 sequence is CARSSRGARTGELFF. Here the CDR3 DNA reads TGTGCCAGAAGCTCTCGGGGGGCGCGCACCGGGGAGCTGTTTTTT.